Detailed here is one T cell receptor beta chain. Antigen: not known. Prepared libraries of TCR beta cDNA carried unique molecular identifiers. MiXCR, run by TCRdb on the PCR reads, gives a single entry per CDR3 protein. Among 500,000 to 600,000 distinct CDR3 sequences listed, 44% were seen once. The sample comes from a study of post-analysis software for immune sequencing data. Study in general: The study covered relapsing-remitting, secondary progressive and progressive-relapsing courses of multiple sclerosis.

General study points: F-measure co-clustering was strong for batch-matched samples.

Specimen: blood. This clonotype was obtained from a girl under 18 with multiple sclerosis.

CDR3 DNA: TGTGCCAGCAGTGACTTTGGGGGGGTAGTCTACGAGCAGTACTTC. Residues: CASSDFGGVVYEQYF. V usage is TRBV6-4 and J usage is TRBJ2-4, with 7 bases matching TRBD2. TRBJ2-7 matches the DNA end more closely, so the J call is doubtful. Per germline, CDR1 MRHNA and CDR2 SNTAGT. The CDR3 runs to 15 residues.